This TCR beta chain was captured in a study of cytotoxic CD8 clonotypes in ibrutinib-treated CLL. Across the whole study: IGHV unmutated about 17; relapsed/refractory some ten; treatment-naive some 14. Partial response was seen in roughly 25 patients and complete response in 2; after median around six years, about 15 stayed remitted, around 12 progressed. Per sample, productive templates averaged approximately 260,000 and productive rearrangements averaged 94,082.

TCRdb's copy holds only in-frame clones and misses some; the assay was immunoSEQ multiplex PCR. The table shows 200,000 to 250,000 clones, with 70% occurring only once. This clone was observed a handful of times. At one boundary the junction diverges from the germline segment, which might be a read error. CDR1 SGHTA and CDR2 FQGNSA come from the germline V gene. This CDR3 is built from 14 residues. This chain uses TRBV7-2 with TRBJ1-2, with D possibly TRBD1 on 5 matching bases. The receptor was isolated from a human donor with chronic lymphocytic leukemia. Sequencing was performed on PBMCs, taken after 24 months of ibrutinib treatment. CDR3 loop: CASSVATGAYGYTF. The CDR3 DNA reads TGTGCCAGCAGCGTAGCGACCGGGGCCTATGGCTACACCTTC.